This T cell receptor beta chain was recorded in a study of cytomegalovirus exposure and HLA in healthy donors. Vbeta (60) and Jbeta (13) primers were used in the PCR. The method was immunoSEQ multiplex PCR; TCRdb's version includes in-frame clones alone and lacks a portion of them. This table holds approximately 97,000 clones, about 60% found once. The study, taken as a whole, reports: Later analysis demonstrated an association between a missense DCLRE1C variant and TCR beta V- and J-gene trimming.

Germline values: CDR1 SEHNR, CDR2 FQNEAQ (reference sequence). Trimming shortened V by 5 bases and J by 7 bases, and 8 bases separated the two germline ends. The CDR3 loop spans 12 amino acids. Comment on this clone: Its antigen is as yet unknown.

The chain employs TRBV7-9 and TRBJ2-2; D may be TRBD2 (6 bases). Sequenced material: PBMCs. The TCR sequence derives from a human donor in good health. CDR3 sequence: CASSTGGGELFF. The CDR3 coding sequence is TGTGCCAGCAGCACCGGGGGCGGGGAGCTGTTTTTT. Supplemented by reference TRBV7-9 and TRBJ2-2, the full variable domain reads DTGVSQNPRHKITKRGQNVTFRCDPISEHNRLYWYRQTLGQGPEFLTYFQNEAQLEKSRLLSDRFSAERPKGSFSTLEIQRTEQGDSAMYLCASSTGGGELFFGEGSRLTVL.